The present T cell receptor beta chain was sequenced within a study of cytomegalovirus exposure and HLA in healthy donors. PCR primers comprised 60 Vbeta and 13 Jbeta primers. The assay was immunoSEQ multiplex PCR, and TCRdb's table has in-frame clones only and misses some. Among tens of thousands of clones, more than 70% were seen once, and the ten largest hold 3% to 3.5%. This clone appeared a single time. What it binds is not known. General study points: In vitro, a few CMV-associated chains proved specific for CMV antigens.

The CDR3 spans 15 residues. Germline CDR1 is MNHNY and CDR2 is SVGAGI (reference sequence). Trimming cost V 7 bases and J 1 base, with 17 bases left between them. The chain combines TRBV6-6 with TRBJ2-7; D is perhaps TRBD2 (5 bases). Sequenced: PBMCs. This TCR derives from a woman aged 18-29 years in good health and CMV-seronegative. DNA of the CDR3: TGTGCCAGCACCTACCGGGCGGAGGAGTCCTACGAGCAGTACTTC. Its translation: CASTYRAEESYEQYF.